The entry below describes one T cell receptor beta chain. The antigen remains unidentified. The entry originates in a study of cytomegalovirus exposure and HLA in healthy donors. Study-level results: In a later analysis, productive TCRs from donors in an Asian-associated ancestry cluster reportedly carried fewer N-insertions than the cohort mean.

The study ran its PCR with 60 Vbeta and 13 Jbeta primers. TCRdb's copy holds only in-frame clones and misses some; the assay was immunoSEQ multiplex PCR. Among about 110,000 clones listed, roughly 85% were seen once. V was clipped by 6 bases and J by 7 bases, with 13 bases between them. CDR1 is MNHNS, CDR2 SASEGT, per germline. This CDR3 is 13 amino acids long. The sample was PBMCs. The TCR sequence derives from a man aged 25-45 years in good health and CMV-seropositive. The rearrangement links TRBV6-1 to TRBJ1-5, with D tentatively TRBD1 (5 bases). In nucleotides, the CDR3 is TGTGCCAGCAGCCTTGAACAGGCGCAGCCCCAGCATTTT. It is translated as CASSLEQAQPQHF.